This record concerns one T cell receptor (beta chain) sequence. The antigen is not known. The data derive from a study of graft-versus-host responses after intestinal transplantation. The CDR3 is made up of 17 amino acids. Trimming took 1 base from V and 2 from J, leaving 18 bases between them. Germline assignment: CDR1 SEHNR and CDR2 FQNEAQ (reference sequence). Some clones are missing from TCRdb's copy, which holds only in-frame ones; the method was immunoSEQ multiplex PCR. The sample contains more than 85,000 clones, around 93% of which appear only once. Specimen: unstimulated CD8+ T cells sorted from spleen or lymph node cells, collected before intestinal transplant. This receptor was obtained from a human donor who received an intestinal transplant. The J gene is TRBJ2-7, the V gene TRBV7-9; maybe TRBD1 (6 bases). CDR3 protein: CASSLGEQGGRTYEQYF. Written as DNA, the CDR3 is TGTGCCAGCAGCTTAGGGGAACAGGGCGGGCGAACCTACGAGCAGTACTTC.